What follows are 6 T cell receptor beta chains derived from one specimen sequenced in a study of post-analysis software for immune sequencing data. The study, taken as a whole, reports: Controls had lower frequencies than patients of about 5 TRBV segments, which included TRBV5-6, TRBV5-1 and TRBV20-1.

The antigens of these receptors remain unknown. The library was made from cDNA and included unique molecular identifiers. Using its own MiXCR run on the PCR reads, TCRdb lists one record per CDR3 protein. The sample carries a few hundred thousand distinct CDR3 sequences, roughly 46% recorded once. Source material: blood. These receptors were obtained from a girl aged 5 to 17 with multiple sclerosis.

In regard to this clonotype: One junction end disagrees with the germline gene, perhaps due to a read error. V gene TRBV7-2 combines with J gene TRBJ2-5, with D perhaps TRBD2 (6 bases). The germline V gene has CDR1 SGHTA and CDR2 FQGNSA. The CDR3 is made up of 15 amino acids. CDR3 DNA: TGTGTCAGCAGCTTATCGGTAGCGGACATAGAGACCCAGTACTTC. Its protein is CVSSLSVADIETQYF.

The table lists this clonotype with a few counts. This chain connects TRBV29-1 to TRBJ2-3; 7 bases are a match to TRBD1. The ends lost 8 bases at V and 5 bases at J; junction bases unmatched: 4. Germline CDR1 SQVTM, CDR2 ANQGSEA. The CDR3 is 11 amino acids. The CDR3 loop reads CSTTGVDTQYF. CDR3 in DNA: TGCAGCACCACAGGGGTAGATACGCAGTATTTT.

This clonotype has more than one count but fewer than ten. The CDR3 DNA follows: TGCAGCGTTGAAAGGCAGGGGGAGCAAGAGACCCAGTACTTC. Its protein product is CSVERQGEQETQYF. The genes are TRBV29-1 and TRBJ2-5; 7 bases fit TRBD1. Germline V CDR1 and CDR2: SQVTM, ANQGSEA. The CDR3 loop spans 14 amino acids. J lost 2 bases, V lost 2 bases, and 5 bases had no gene match.

The rearrangement uses TRBV4-1 and TRBJ1-1; D is uncertain. From germline, CDR1 is MGHRA and CDR2 YSYEKL. The V end lost 0 bases, the J end lost 1 base, and 9 bases lay between the germline ends. The CDR3 is 15 residues long. CDR3 sequence reads: CASSQDEGWNTEAFF. DNA for the CDR3: TGCGCCAGCAGCCAAGATGAAGGGTGGAACACTGAAGCTTTCTTT.

The rearrangement links TRBV6-5 to TRBJ1-2, with unresolved D. Germline CDR1 and CDR2: MNHEY and SVGAGI. The CDR3 spans 11 residues. Trimming pared 7 bases from V and 4 bases from J, leaving 7 bases between. The CDR3 coding sequence is TGTGCCAGCAATGGCGGCTATGGCTACACCTTC. Residues: CASNGGYGYTF.

The gene calls are TRBV11-1 and TRBJ2-1; 8 bases fit TRBD2. The CDR3 runs to 14 residues. V shed 3 bases and J 10 bases; nucleotides not matched to a gene: 8. Germline values: CDR1 SGHAT, CDR2 FQDESV (reference sequence). The CDR3, as DNA: TGTGCCAGCAGCTTGGGACTAGGGACTGAGGAGCAGTTCTTC. It specifies CASSLGLGTEEQFF. Full variable domain (remainder filled in from reference TRBV11-1 and TRBJ2-1): EAEVAQSPRYKITEKSQAVAFWCDPISGHATLYWYRQILGQGPELLVQFQDESVVDDSQLPKDRFSAERLKGVDSTLKIQPAELGDSAMYLCASSLGLGTEEQFFGPGTRLTVL.